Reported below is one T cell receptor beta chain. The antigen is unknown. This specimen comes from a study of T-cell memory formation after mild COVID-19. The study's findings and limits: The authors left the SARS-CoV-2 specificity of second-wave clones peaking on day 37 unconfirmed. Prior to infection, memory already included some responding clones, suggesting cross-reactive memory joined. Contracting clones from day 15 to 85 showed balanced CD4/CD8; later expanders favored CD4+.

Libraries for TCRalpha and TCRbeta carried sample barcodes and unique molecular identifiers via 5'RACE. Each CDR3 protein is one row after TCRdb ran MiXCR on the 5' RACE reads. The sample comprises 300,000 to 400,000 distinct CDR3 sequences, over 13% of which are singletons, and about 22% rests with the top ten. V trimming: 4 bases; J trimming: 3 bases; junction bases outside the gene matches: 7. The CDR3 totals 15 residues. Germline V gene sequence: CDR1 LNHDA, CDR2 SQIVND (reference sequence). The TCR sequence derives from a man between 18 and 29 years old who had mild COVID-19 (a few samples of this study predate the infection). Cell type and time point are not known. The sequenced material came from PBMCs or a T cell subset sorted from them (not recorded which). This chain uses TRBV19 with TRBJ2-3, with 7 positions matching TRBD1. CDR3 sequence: CASSRRQGKTDTQYF. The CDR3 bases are TGTGCCAGTAGTAGGCGACAGGGAAAGACAGATACGCAGTATTTT.